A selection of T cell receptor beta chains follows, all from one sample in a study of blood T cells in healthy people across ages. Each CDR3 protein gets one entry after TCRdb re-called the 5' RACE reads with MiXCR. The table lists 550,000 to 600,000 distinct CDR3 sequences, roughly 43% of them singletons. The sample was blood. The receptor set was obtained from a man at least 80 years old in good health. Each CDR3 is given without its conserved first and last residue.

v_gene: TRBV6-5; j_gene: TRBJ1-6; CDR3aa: ASSYSKEYYSPLH
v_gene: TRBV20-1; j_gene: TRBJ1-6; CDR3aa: SARDSGPPRDSPLH
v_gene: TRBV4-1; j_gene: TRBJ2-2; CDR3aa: ASSQEWGLGGELF
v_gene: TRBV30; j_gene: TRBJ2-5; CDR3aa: AWSPGMLRAAETQY
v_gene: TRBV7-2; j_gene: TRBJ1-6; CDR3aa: ASSLAGGQVGSPLH
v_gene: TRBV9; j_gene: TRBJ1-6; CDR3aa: AGSVRDRLSSYNSPLH
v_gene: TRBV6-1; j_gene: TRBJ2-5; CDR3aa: ASSEKQLEETQY
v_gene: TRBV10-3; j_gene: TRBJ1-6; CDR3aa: AIRQGPRNSPLH
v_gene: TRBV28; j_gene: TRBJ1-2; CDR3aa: ASSFFYGYT
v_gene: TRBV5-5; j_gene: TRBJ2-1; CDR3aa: ASSVNSYNEQF
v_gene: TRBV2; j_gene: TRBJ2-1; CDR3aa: ASRGLRGVIREQF
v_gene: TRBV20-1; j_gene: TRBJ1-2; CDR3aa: SADTKRRTYT
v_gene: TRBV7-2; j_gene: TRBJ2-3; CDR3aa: ASNPGQFSTDTQY
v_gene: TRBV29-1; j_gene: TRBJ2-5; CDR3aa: SVTPTQGARETQY
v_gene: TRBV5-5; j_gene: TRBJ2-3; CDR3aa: ASSWEGQGTDTQY
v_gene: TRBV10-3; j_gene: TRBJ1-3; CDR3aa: AIASSGNTIY
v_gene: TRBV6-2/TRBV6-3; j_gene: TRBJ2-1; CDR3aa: ASKEAYNEQF
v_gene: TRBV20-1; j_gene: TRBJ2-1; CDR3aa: SARDRGVSTRNYNEQF
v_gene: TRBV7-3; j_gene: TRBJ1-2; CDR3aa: ASSLMAGNRNGYT
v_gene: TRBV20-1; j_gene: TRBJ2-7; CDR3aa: SARDPGTDSYEQY
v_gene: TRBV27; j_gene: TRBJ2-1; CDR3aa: ASSLEGSHNEQF
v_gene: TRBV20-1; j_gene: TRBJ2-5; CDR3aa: SAGKPGTEETQY
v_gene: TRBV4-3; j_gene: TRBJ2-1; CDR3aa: ASSQGLAGVNEQF
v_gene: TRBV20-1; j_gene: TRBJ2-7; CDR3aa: SAIDKSPKYEQY
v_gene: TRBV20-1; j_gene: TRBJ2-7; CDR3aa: SASRGLAEDYEQY
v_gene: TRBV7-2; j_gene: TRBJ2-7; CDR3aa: ASRPGLAGSEQY
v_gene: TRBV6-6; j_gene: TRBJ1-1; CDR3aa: ASSDIDRNTEAF
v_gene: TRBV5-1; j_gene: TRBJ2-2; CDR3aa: ASSRRGSIAGELF
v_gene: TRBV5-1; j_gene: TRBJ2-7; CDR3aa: ASSFWTGSYEQY
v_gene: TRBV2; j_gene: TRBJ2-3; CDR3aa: ASNGLAVTDTQY
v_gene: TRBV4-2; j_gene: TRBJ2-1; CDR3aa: ASSQALAATWGEQF
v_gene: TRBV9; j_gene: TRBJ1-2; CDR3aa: ASSRQGTPSSGGYT
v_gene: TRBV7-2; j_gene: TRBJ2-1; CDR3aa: ASSSGTSGSWQF
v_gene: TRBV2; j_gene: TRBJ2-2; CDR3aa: ASSEELFTGELF
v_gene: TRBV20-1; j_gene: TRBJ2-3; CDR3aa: SARDAGTGWGNTQY
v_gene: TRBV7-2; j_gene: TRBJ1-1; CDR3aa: ASSPNQGQTSNTEAF
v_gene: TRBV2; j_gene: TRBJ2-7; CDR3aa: ASLAGGFSYEQY
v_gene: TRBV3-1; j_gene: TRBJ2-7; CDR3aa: ASSQDGLWGQGSYEQY
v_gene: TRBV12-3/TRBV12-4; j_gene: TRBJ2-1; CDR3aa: ASSFKLHEQF
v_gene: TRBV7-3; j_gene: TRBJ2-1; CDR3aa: ASSLDSGTSSGEQF
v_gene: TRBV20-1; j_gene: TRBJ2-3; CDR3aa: SARDQGTSGFTDTQY
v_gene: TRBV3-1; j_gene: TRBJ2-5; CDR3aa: ARGTNSLETQY
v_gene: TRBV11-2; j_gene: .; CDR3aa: ASSFTSSEQY
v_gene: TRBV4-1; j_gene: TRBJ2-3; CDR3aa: ASSWESTDTQY
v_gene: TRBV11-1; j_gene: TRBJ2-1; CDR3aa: ASSLFGSGVFNEQF
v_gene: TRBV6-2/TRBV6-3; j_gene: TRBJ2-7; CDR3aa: ASREDRYTYEQY
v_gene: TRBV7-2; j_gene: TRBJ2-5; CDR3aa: ASSPRTSGRETQY
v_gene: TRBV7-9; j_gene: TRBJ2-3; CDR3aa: ASSPGQGPTDTQY
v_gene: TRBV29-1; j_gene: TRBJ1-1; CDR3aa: SGDEAF
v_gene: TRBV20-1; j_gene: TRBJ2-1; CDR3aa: SARMANEQF
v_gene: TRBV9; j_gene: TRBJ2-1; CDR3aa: ASSVFGGRSYNEQF
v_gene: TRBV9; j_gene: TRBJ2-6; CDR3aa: ASSEGPLISGANVLT
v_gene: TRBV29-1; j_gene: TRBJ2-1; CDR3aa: SVELAGYADNEQF
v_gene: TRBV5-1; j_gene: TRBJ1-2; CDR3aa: ASSLAEIYGYT
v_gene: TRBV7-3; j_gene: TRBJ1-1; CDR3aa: ASSDSTGGNTEAF
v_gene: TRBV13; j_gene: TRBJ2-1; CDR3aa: ASSPLAWADNEQF
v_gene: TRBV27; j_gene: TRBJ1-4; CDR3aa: ASRTVTNEKLF
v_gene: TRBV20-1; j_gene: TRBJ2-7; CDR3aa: SARSLADPYYEQY